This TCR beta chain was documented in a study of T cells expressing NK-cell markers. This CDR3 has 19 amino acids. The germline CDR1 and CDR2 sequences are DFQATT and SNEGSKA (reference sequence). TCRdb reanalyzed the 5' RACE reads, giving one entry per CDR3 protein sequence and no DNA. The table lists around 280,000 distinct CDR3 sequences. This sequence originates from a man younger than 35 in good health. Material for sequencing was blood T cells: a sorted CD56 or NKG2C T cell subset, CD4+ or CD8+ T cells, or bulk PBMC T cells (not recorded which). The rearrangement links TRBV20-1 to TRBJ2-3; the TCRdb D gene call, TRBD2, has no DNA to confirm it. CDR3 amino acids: CSARPPGLAGVFGTDTQYF.